This T cell receptor (beta chain) was observed in a study of T cell repertoires in cytomegalovirus infection. Study details: Public signatures in TCR beta pointed to CMV infection and matching HLA type.

A single record per CDR3 protein comes from TCRdb applying MiXCR to the reads. This sample has around 280,000 distinct CDR3 sequences; roughly an eighth occur once, and the top ten carry around 8.1%. Germline loops: CDR1 MNHEY, CDR2 SMNVEV (reference sequence). The CDR3 spans 17 residues. V gave up 4 bases and J gave up 7 bases; unmatched junction bases: 13. This clonotype appeared a few times. The rearrangement links TRBV27 to TRBJ1-2; 12 bases map to TRBD1. The material sequenced was PBMCs. This TCR was recovered from a human donor in good health (CMV status not recorded). Some clones in this sample may be carry-over from other donors' samples. The CDR3 bases are TGTGCCAGCAGTTGGGCGGGACAGGGGGCGAAAGATCGTGGCTACACCTTC. This translates into CASSWAGQGAKDRGYTF.